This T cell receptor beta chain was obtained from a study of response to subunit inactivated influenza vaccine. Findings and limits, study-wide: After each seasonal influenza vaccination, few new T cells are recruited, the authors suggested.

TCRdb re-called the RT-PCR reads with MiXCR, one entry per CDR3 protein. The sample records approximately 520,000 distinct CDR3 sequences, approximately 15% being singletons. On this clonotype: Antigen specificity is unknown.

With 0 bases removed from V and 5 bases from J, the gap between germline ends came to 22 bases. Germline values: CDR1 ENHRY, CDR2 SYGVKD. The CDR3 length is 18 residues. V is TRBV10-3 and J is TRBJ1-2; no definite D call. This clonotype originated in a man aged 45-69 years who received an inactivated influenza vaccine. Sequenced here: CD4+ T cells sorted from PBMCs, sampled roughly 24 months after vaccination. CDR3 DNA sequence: TGTGCCATCAGTGAGTCCGTTTTAGTTGTCCGAGCTCTTTATGGCTACACCTTC. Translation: CAISESVLVVRALYGYTF.